This TCR beta chain was recovered during a study of blood T cell repertoires in COVID-19. Study-level background: Donors in the United States, Italy and Spain gave samples during acute or convalescent COVID-19. PBMCs, B-cell-depleted T cells, or T cells were the source of the cDNA or gDNA that made up the material.

In the original analysis: How many nucleated cells were present was estimated from reference gene primer amplification. Clones were read by immunoSEQ multiplex PCR, and TCRdb kept only the in-frame ones, dropping some. That table furnishes V, J and clone size, whereas the DNA furnished D and trimming. The data hold just over 20,000 clones, with 85% to 90% observed a single time. This clone was counted a single time. The germline gives CDR1 MGHRA, CDR2 YSYEKL. With V trimmed by 2 bases and J by 3 bases, 2 bases remained unmatched. CDR3 size: 14 residues. The material sequenced was peripheral blood. The TCR was taken from a man in his forties or fifties with active COVID-19. This chain links TRBV4-1 with TRBJ2-5; 8 bases map to TRBD1. The CDR3 sequence is CASSQTTGEETQYF. The CDR3, as DNA: TGCGCCAGCAGCCAAACGACAGGGGAAGAGACCCAGTACTTC.